Shown below are 19 T cell receptor beta chains from a single sample sequenced in a study of T cell repertoires in cytomegalovirus infection. Each CDR3 protein gets one entry after TCRdb re-called the reads with MiXCR. This sample has 700,000 to 950,000 distinct CDR3 sequences, with around a third found just once. Antigens for these TCRs are unknown. The sequenced sample was cultured CD8+ T cells from PBMCs, obtained from culture after CMV antigen stimulation. Receptors originate from a human donor in good health (CMV status not recorded). Some clones in this sample may be carry-over from other donors' samples.

V and J are TRBV10-2 and TRBJ2-1; 7 bases line up with TRBD1. This CDR3 spans 17 amino acids. The junction had 12 bases not matched to a gene; V was cut back by 7 bases and J by 0 bases. Germline V gene sequence: CDR1 WSHSY, CDR2 SAAADI. The CDR3 DNA reads TGCGCCAGCACCGGGACAGCGGATTTGAGCTCCTACAATGAGCAGTTCTTC. This encodes CASTGTADLSSYNEQFF.

This clonotype was seen only a few times. The gene calls are TRBV6-2 or TRBV6-3 and TRBJ1-2; weak D call: TRBD1 (5 bases). V shed 1 base and J shed 7 bases, with 19 bases lying between them. The CDR3 is made up of 16 amino acids. Looked up from germline, CDR1 is MNHEY and CDR2 is SVGEGT. This CDR3 is CASSYLGLRDDSGYTF. CDR3 DNA sequence: TGTGCCAGCAGTTACTTGGGGTTACGGGACGATTCTGGCTACACCTTC.

The chain links TRBV7-9 to TRBJ1-2; 9 positions agree with TRBD1. The CDR3 consists of 14 residues. Germline CDR1 reads SEHNR; CDR2 reads FQNEAQ (reference sequence). The V segment lost 5 bases and the J segment 3 bases; nucleotides outside the gene matches: 4. The CDR3 reads CASSTRTGDYGYTF. The CDR3 region has the DNA TGTGCCAGCAGCACTCGGACAGGGGACTATGGCTACACCTTC.

CDR3 DNA: TGTGCCAGCAGTTTAAGCGTCGGGGGAAACTATGGCTACACCTTC. Translated, it gives CASSLSVGGNYGYTF. V usage is TRBV27 and J usage is TRBJ1-2, with D possibly matching TRBD1 (5 bases). The CDR3 has 15 amino acids. CDR1 is MNHEY and CDR2 is SMNVEV in the germline V gene (reference sequence). Trimming took off 2 bases at V and 2 bases at J, with 12 bases between the two ends.

By its share, this clonotype is medium-sized. This chain joins TRBV6-2 or TRBV6-3 and TRBJ1-1; D call uncertain. CDR1 is MNHEY, CDR2 SVGEGT, per germline. The CDR3 has 15 residues. Trimming left V 4 bases short and J 3 bases short, with 15 bases between. Written as DNA, the CDR3 is TGTGCCAGCAGTTTTTGGCCCGGACGGGACACTGAAGCTTTCTTT. The encoded protein is CASSFWPGRDTEAFF.

CDR3 sequence: CASSGKGFSYEQYF. CDR3 DNA sequence: TGTGCCAGCAGTGGAAAAGGATTCTCCTACGAGCAGTACTTC. The chain links TRBV2 to TRBJ2-7; D is uncertain. The V gene lost 4 bases and the J gene lost 0 bases, with 10 bases spanning the gap. Germline values: CDR1 SNHLY, CDR2 FYNNEI. This CDR3 region has 14 residues.

A few counts support this clonotype. The chain joins TRBV6-1 to TRBJ2-5, with 10 bases lining up with TRBD2. The germline CDR1 and CDR2 sequences are MNHNS and SASEGT. The J segment lost 5 bases and the V segment lost 6 bases, leaving 9 bases of the junction unmatched. CDR3 length equals 15 residues. CDR3 in amino acids: CASRPALAGQETQYF. The CDR3 coding sequence is TGTGCCAGCAGACCGGCACTAGCGGGGCAGGAGACCCAGTACTTC.

This clonotype was counted a single time. This chain connects TRBV15 to TRBJ1-1; no firm D call. The CDR3 extends over 13 amino acids. Germline V CDR1 and CDR2: LNHNV, YYDKDF (reference sequence). V gave up 0 bases and J gave up 11 bases, with 13 bases separating them. The CDR3 loop reads CATSRESGGSAFF. The CDR3 DNA sequence: TGTGCCACCAGCAGAGAGTCGGGAGGATCCGCTTTCTTT.

V usage is TRBV27 and J usage is TRBJ2-1; D perhaps matches TRBD2 (5 bases). The CDR3 sequence is 15 residues long. Trimming removed 1 base from V and 8 bases from J, with 15 bases in between. Germline V lookup: CDR1 MNHEY, CDR2 SMNVEV (reference sequence). The CDR3 spells CASSLYQLLGDEQFF. CDR3 nucleotide sequence: TGTGCCAGCAGTTTATACCAGTTACTCGGGGATGAGCAGTTCTTC.

The V gene is TRBV25-1, the J gene TRBJ1-1, with a tentative D call TRBD1 (6 bases). V lost 1 base, J lost 2 bases, and 23 bases lay in between. The CDR3 sequence is 19 residues long. Per the germline V gene, CDR1 is MGHDK and CDR2 is SYGVNS. CDR3 in DNA: TGTGCCAGCAGTGAATTTTGGGACCCTTCAGGGGAAAGTAACACTGAAGCTTTCTTT. Its protein is CASSEFWDPSGESNTEAFF.

This clonotype appeared once. J is TRBJ2-1 and V is TRBV6-2 or TRBV6-3; D possibly corresponds to TRBD2 (5 bases). Germline CDR1 and CDR2: MNHEY and SVGEGT. This CDR3 has 13 amino acids. The V end was cut by 8 bases, the J end by 6 bases, with 14 bases between. CDR3: CASRLEVGNEQFF. The CDR3 nucleotides read TGTGCCAGCCGGCTGGAGGTAGGCAATGAGCAGTTCTTC.

The rearrangement links TRBV27 to TRBJ2-7; D is uncertain. This CDR3 region has 11 residues. Germline-derived CDR1 and CDR2 are MNHEY and SMNVEV (reference sequence). The V gene lost 3 bases and the J gene lost 6 bases, with 6 bases spanning the gap. CDR3 protein: CASSLKGEQYF. CDR3 DNA: TGTGCCAGCAGTTTGAAGGGCGAGCAGTACTTC.

This clonotype appeared many times. The V gene is TRBV20-1, the J gene TRBJ2-2; either TRBD1 or TRBD2 may fit D (6 bases each). The germline gives CDR1 DFQATT, CDR2 SNEGSKA (reference sequence). This CDR3 is 16 amino acids long. V gave up 0 bases and J gave up 1 base, with 12 bases separating them. DNA for the CDR3: TGCAGTGCTAGAGATCGGGGGACATGGAACACCGGGGAGCTGTTTTTT. This sequence encodes CSARDRGTWNTGELFF.

This clonotype was counted only a few times. V usage is TRBV7-6 and J usage is TRBJ1-2; 7 bases are a match to TRBD1. In germline, CDR1 is SGHVS, CDR2 FNYEAQ. The CDR3 totals 16 residues. J gave up 2 bases and V 4 bases, and 10 bases lay outside the gene matches. This chain's CDR3 is CASSSDGTASNYGYTF. The CDR3 DNA follows: TGTGCCAGCAGCTCCGACGGGACAGCGTCCAACTATGGCTACACCTTC.

This clonotype was seen repeatedly, ten times or more. V usage is TRBV7-9 and J usage is TRBJ2-3, with D possibly being TRBD2 (6 bases). The V end was cut by 8 bases, the J end by 3 bases, with 15 bases between. CDR3 length: 14 amino acids. Germline V gene data show CDR1 as SEHNR and CDR2 as FQNEAQ (reference sequence). CDR3 residues: CASSILAGTDTQYF. The DNA of the CDR3 is TGTGCCAGCTCCATCCTCGCGGGGACAGATACGCAGTATTTT.

A remark on this clonotype: Relative to the germline gene, one junction end is altered; a read error may explain this. J is TRBJ2-3 and V is TRBV27, with TRBD1 identical over 8 bases. Germline values: CDR1 MNHEY, CDR2 SMNVEV (reference sequence). CDR3 size: 17 residues. CDR3 coding DNA: TGTGCCAGCAGCTTATGGGGGCAGGGGGCGCCGACAGATACGCAGTATTTT. This codes for CASSLWGQGAPTDTQYF.

V usage is TRBV11-2 and J usage is TRBJ2-7; 10 nucleotides align to TRBD2. From germline, CDR1 is SGHAT and CDR2 FQNNGV. V lost 1 base, J lost 2 bases, and 5 bases stayed unmatched. The CDR3 is made up of 16 amino acids. The CDR3 DNA reads as TGTGCCAGCAGCTTAGTCCTAGCGGGGGCAGCCTACGAGCAGTACTTC. Translation: CASSLVLAGAAYEQYF. Based on the CDR3 plus reference TRBV11-2 and TRBJ2-7, the full variable domain is EAGVAQSPRYKIIEKRQSVAFWCNPISGHATLYWYQQILGQGPKLLIQFQNNGVVDDSQLPKDRFSAERLKGVDSTLKIQPAKLEDSAVYLCASSLVLAGAAYEQYFGPGTRLTVT.

The V and J genes are TRBV29-1 and TRBJ1-2; no clear D gene. V was clipped by 6 bases and J by 5 bases, with 16 bases between them. CDR3 size: 13 residues. Germline lookup yields CDR1 SQVTM and CDR2 ANQGSEA. The CDR3 loop reads CSVGSHPLYGYTF. The CDR3, as DNA: TGCAGCGTCGGCAGCCATCCTTTATATGGCTACACCTTC. Drawing the rest from reference TRBV29-1 and TRBJ1-2, the complete variable domain is SAVISQKPSRDICQRGTSLTIQCQVDSQVTMMFWYRQQPGQSLTLIATANQGSEATYESGFVIDKFPISRPNLTFSTLTVSNMSPEDSSIYLCSVGSHPLYGYTFGSGTRLTVV.

The V call is TRBV19, the J call TRBJ2-7, with TRBD2 matching over 15 bases. Germline loops: CDR1 LNHDA, CDR2 SQIVND (reference sequence). V was clipped by 5 bases and J by 2 bases; unmatched bases: 7. The CDR3 covers 17 residues. The CDR3 sequence is CASSSGLAGGVAYEQYF. As DNA, the CDR3 is TGTGCCAGTAGTTCGGGACTAGCGGGGGGCGTCGCCTACGAGCAGTACTTC.